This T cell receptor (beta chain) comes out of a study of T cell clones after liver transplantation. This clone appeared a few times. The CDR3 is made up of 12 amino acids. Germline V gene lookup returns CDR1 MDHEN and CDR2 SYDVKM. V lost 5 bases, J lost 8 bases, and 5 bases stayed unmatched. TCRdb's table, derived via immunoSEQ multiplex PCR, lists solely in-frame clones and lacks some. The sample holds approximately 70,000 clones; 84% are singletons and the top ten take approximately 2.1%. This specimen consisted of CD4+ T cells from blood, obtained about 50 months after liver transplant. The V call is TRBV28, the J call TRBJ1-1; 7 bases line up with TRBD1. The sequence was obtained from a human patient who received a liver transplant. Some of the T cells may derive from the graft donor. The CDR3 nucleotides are TGTGCCAGCAGTCCCAGGGGGATGGAAGCTTTCTTT. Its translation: CASSPRGMEAFF.